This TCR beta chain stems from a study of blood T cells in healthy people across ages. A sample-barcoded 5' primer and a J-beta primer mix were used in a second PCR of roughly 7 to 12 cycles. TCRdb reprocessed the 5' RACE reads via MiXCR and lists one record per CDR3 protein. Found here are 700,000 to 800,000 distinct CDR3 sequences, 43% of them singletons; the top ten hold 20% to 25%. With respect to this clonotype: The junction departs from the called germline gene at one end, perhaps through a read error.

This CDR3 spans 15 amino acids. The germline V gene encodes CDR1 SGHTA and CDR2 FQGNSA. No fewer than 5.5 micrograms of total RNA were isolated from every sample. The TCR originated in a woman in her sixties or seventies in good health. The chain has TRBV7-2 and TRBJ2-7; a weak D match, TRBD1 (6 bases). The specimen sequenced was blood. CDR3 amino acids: CASSYTAGVSDEQYF. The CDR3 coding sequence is TGTGCCAGCAGCTACACGGCAGGGGTCTCCGACGAGCAGTACTTC.